A selection of T cell receptor beta chains follows, all from one sample in a study of shared clonotypes between healthy human individuals. The table came from immunoSEQ multiplex PCR; TCRdb's copy has only in-frame clones and leaves some out. The profile shows 2 million to 2.5 million clones, 85% to 95% of them singletons. Material for sequencing was naive CD4+ T cells from PBMCs. Receptors originate from a man aged 18 to 29 in good health. Some clones in this sample may be carry-over from other donors' samples. Both conserved end residues are part of each CDR3. A D gene is named only where the DNA matches it firmly. The size field is filled for only some rows; it gives once, few, many or a size class.

NA TRBD2 TRBJ2-3 TRBV4-1 CASSQDPGLADIGADTQYF TGCGCCAGCAGCCAAGATCCCGGACTAGCGGACATAGGGGCAGATACGCAGTATTTT
NA TRBD2 TRBJ2-7 TRBV4-2 CASSQESSGRLYEQYF TGTGCCAGCAGCCAAGAGTCTAGCGGGAGATTGTACGAGCAGTACTTC
NA NA TRBJ2-1 TRBV5-1 CASSSGGLNNEQFF TGCGCCAGCAGTTCCGGGGGACTCAATAATGAGCAGTTCTTC
NA NA TRBJ2-3 TRBV28 CASSSGQGGPTDTQYF TGTGCCAGCAGTTCAGGACAGGGAGGGCCCACAGATACGCAGTATTTT
NA NA TRBJ2-2 TRBV7-3 CASSLGREPGELFF TGTGCCAGCAGCCTCGGCCGTGAGCCCGGGGAGCTGTTTTTT
NA TRBD2 TRBJ2-1 TRBV5-3 CARSLEVERDHPSSYNEQFF TGTGCCAGAAGCTTGGAAGTCGAGCGGGACCATCCTAGCTCCTACAATGAGCAGTTCTTC
NA NA TRBJ2-5 TRBV11-2 CASSLDRNAGGKKETQYF TGTGCCAGCAGCTTAGATCGCAACGCCGGGGGAAAGAAAGAGACCCAGTACTTC
NA NA TRBJ2-5 TRBV7-2 CASSLRRIEQYF TGTGCCAGCAGCTTAAGACGTATTGAGCAGTACTTC
NA TRBD1 TRBJ2-7 TRBV18 CASSPNLQGAISYEQYF TGTGCCAGCTCACCCAATCTCCAGGGGGCGATATCCTACGAGCAGTACTTC
NA NA TRBJ1-5 TRBV11-2 CASSLGDNQPQHF TGTGCCAGCAGCTTAGGAGACAATCAGCCCCAGCATTTT
NA NA TRBJ2-2 TRBV2 CASSAQGLDGELFF TGTGCCAGCAGTGCTCAGGGGTTGGACGGGGAGCTGTTTTTT
NA TRBD1 TRBJ1-1 TRBV29-1 CSVEGQGGTEAFF TGCAGCGTTGAAGGACAGGGTGGTACTGAAGCTTTCTTT
NA NA TRBJ1-5 TRBV2 CASSRNAGPQHF TGTGCCAGCAGTAGGAACGCGGGGCCCCAGCATTTT
NA NA TRBJ2-3 TRBV27 CASRPSTDTQYF TGTGCCAGCAGACCTAGCACAGATACGCAGTATTTT
NA TRBD1 TRBJ2-2 TRBV6-5 CASSITGTAGELFF TGTGCCAGCAGTATAACCGGGACAGCCGGGGAGCTGTTTTTT
NA NA TRBJ2-3 TRBV19 CASSIQGFRTDTQYF TGTGCCAGTAGTATCCAGGGGTTTCGCACAGATACGCAGTATTTT
NA TRBD2 TRBJ2-2 TRBV6-4 CASSDKASGADTGELFF TGTGCCAGCAGTGACAAGGCTAGCGGGGCCGACACCGGGGAGCTGTTTTTT
NA NA TRBJ2-6 TRBV7-3 CASSLRGTGSGANVLTF TGTGCCAGCAGCTTACGAGGGACCGGCTCAGGGGCCAACGTCCTGACTTTC
NA TRBD2 TRBJ2-3 TRBV5-1 CASWRGSTPDTQYF TGCGCCAGCTGGCGCGGGAGCACCCCAGATACGCAGTATTTT
NA NA TRBJ2-1 TRBV14 CASSQGRGSSYNEQFF TGTGCCAGCAGCCAAGGGCGAGGGAGCTCCTACAATGAGCAGTTCTTC
NA TRBD2 TRBJ2-1 TRBV7-9 CASSLAGGPSYNEQFF TGTGCCAGCAGCCTAGCGGGAGGGCCCTCCTACAATGAGCAGTTCTTC
NA NA TRBJ2-5 TRBV5-5 CASSLTFETQYF TGTGCCAGCAGCCTAACGTTTGAGACCCAGTACTTC
NA TRBD2 TRBJ2-3 TRBV10-3 CAITPVLAGGGDTQYF TGTGCCATCACCCCCGTCCTAGCGGGAGGGGGAGATACGCAGTATTTT
NA NA TRBJ1-2 TRBV6-6 CASSASGAGGYTF TGTGCCAGCAGTGCGTCAGGGGCAGGCGGCTACACCTTC
NA NA TRBJ1-1 TRBV5-1 CASSLQGSWTEAFF TGCGCCAGCAGCTTACAGGGATCGTGGACTGAAGCTTTCTTT
NA NA TRBJ1-2 TRBV19 CASSIGTGYGYTF TGTGCCAGTAGTATCGGGACGGGCTATGGCTACACCTTC
once TRBD2 TRBJ2-3 TRBV19 CASSMIAGGSTDTQYF TGTGCCAGTAGTATGATAGCGGGAGGGTCCACAGATACGCAGTATTTT
few TRBD1 TRBJ1-1 TRBV7-9 CASKEGALRNTEAFF TGTGCCAGCAAGGAGGGGGCACTCAGGAACACTGAAGCTTTCTTT
NA TRBD2 TRBJ2-1 TRBV18 CASSRTGLAGFDEQFF TGTGCCAGCTCCCGAACGGGGTTAGCGGGATTCGATGAGCAGTTCTTC
once TRBD2 TRBJ2-3 TRBV9 CASSVEVVVAGSPSTDTQYF TGTGCCAGCAGCGTAGAGGTCGTGGTAGCGGGGTCACCAAGCACAGATACGCAGTATTTT
NA NA TRBJ2-3 TRBV5-1 CASSPTGGTYGTQYF TGCGCCAGCAGCCCCACGGGGGGCACGTACGGTACGCAGTATTTT
NA TRBD2 TRBJ2-2 TRBV7-3 CASRPGTSGNTGELFF TGTGCCAGCAGACCCGGGACTAGCGGAAACACCGGGGAGCTGTTTTTT
NA NA TRBJ1-1 TRBV27 CASSLGIGEAFF TGTGCCAGCAGTTTAGGCATCGGTGAAGCTTTCTTT
NA TRBD2 TRBJ2-1 TRBV14 CASSQVGTRRGLAVEQFF TGTGCCAGCAGCCAAGTGGGTACTCGGAGGGGACTAGCTGTGGAGCAGTTCTTC
few NA TRBJ1-1 TRBV11-2 CASSQWSRGAFF TGTGCCAGCAGCCAATGGTCGCGGGGAGCTTTCTTT
NA NA TRBJ2-7 TRBV7-9 CASSLVLDPYEQYF TGTGCCAGCAGCTTAGTGCTGGACCCCTACGAGCAGTACTTC
NA TRBD2 TRBJ2-1 TRBV9 CASSTTGTGGTYNEQFF TGTGCCAGCAGCACCACCGGGACGGGAGGTACCTACAATGAGCAGTTCTTC